This T cell receptor (beta chain) was obtained from a study of T cell repertoires in cytomegalovirus infection. Background on the study: Based on public TCR beta signatures, there were indications of CMV infection and of a matching HLA type.

Each CDR3 protein gets one entry after TCRdb re-called the reads with MiXCR. The sample carries hundreds of thousands of distinct CDR3 sequences, about 11% recorded once. This clonotype has ten or more counts. Germline V gene data show CDR1 as MNHNS and CDR2 as SASEGT. Trimming stripped 5 bases from V and 10 bases from J, with 23 bases between. This CDR3 spans 16 amino acids. The sample comprised PBMCs. This sequence originates from a human donor in good health (CMV status not recorded). Some clones in this sample may be carry-over from other donors' samples. The chain employs TRBV6-1 and TRBJ2-2, with D tentatively TRBD1 or TRBD2 (6 bases each). The CDR3 nucleotides are TGTGCCAGCAGTTTCGATAGGGGGAGGCATCGCGAGGAGCTGTTTTTT. Residues: CASSFDRGRHREELFF.